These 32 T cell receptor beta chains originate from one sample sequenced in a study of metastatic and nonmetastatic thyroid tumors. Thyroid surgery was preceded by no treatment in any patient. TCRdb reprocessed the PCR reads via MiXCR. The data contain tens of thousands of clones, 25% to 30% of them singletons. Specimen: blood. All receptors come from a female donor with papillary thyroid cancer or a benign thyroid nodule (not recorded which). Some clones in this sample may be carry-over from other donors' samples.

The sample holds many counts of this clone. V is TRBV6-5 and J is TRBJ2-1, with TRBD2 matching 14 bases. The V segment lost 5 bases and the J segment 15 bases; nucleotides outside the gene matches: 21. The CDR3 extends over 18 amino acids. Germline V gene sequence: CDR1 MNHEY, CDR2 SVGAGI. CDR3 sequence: CASSPETSGRAKGEGGFF. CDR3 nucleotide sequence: TGTGCCAGCAGTCCCGAGACTAGCGGGAGGGCCAAAGGGGAGGGCGGGTTCTTC.

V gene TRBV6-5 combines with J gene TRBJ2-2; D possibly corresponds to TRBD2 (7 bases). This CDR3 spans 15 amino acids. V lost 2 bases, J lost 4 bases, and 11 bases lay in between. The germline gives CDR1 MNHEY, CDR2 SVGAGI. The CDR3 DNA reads TGTGCCAGCAGTTACGTGGGAGGGGGCACCGGGGAGCTGTTTTTT. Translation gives CASSYVGGGTGELFF.

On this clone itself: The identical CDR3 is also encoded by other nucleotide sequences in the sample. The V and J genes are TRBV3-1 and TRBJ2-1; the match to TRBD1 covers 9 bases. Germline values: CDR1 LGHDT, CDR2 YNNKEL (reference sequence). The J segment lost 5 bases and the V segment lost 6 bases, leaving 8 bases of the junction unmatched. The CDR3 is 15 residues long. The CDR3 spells CASSLGQGKNNEQFF. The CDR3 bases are TGTGCCAGCAGTCTCGGACAGGGGAAAAACAATGAGCAGTTCTTC.

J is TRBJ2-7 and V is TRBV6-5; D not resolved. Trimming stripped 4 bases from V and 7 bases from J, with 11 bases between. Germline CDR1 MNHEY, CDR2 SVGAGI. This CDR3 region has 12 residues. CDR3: CASSSVAGEQYF. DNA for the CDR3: TGTGCCAGCAGTTCCGTCGCTGGGGAGCAGTACTTC.

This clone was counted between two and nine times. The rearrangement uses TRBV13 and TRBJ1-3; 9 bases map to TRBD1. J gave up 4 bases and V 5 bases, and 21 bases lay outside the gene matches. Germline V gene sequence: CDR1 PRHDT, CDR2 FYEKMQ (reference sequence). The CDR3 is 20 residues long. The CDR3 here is CASSRFSGQGFYALGNTIYF. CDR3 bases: TGTGCCAGCAGCCGATTCTCGGGACAGGGATTCTATGCTCTCGGAAACACCATATATTTT.

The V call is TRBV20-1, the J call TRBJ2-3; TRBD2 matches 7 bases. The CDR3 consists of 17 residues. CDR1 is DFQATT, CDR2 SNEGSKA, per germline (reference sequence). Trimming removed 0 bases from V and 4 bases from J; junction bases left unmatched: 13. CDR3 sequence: CSARDVGRGRVSDTQYF. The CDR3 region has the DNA TGCAGTGCTAGAGATGTCGGTAGAGGGAGGGTGTCAGATACGCAGTATTTT.

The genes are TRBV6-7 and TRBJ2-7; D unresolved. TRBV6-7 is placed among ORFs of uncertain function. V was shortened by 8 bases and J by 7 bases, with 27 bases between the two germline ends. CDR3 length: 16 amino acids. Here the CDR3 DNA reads TGTGCCAGCGGTGAGACACGTCAAGTTTCGTGTTTGGAGCAGTACTTC. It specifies CASGETRQVSCLEQYF.

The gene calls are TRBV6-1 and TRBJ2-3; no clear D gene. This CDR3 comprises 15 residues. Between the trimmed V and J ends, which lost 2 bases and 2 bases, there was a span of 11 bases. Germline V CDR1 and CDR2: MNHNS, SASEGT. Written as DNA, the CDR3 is TGTGCCAGCAGTGAACAACCGGGTGCCACAGATACGCAGTATTTT. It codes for CASSEQPGATDTQYF.

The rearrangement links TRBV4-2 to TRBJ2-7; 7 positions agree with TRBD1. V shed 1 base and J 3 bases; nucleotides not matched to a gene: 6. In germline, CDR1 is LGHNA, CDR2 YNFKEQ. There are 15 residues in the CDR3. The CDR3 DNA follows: TGTGCCAGCAGCCAAGCCGGGACAGTTCTCTACGAGCAGTACTTC. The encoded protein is CASSQAGTVLYEQYF.

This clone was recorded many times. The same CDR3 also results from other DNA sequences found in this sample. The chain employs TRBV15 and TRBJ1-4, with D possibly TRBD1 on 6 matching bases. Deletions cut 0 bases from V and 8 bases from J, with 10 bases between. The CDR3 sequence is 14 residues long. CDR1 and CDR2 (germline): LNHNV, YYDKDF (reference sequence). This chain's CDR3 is CATSREGAGEKLFF. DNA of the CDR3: TGTGCCACCAGCAGAGAGGGGGCTGGGGAAAAACTGTTTTTT. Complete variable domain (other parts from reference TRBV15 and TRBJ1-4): DAMVIQNPRYQVTQFGKPVTLSCSQTLNHNVMYWYQQKSSQAPKLLFHYYDKDFNNEADTPDNFQSRRPNTSFCFLDIRSPGLGDTAMYLCATSREGAGEKLFFGSGTQLSVL.

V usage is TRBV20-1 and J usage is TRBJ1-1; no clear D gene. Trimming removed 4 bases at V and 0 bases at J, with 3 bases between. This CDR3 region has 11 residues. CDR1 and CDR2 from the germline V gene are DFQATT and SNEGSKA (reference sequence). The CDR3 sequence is CSAKMNTEAFF. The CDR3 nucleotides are TGCAGTGCTAAAATGAACACTGAAGCTTTCTTT.

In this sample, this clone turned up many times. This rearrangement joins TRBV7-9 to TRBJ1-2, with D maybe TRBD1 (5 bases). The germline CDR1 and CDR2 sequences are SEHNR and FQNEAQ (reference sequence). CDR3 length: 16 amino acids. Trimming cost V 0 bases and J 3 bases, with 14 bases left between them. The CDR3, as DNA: TGTGCCAGCAGCTTAGCAATCGGACAACGGCACTATGGCTACACCTTC. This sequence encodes CASSLAIGQRHYGYTF.

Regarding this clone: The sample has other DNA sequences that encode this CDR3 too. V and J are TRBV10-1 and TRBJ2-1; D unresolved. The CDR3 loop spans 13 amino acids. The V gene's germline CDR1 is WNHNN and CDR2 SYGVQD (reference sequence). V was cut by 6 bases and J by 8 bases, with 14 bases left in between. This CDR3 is CASRSGGGDEQFF. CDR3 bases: TGCGCCAGCAGGTCCGGTGGTGGGGATGAGCAGTTCTTC.

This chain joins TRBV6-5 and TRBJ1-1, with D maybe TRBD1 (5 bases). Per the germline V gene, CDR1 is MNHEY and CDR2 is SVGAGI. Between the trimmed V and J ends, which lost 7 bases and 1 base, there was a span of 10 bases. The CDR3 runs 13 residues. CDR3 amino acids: CASIKGANTEAFF. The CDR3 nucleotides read TGTGCCAGCATTAAAGGGGCGAACACTGAAGCTTTCTTT.

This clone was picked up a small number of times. This CDR3 is CASGTSGRAVGELFF. CDR3 nucleotide sequence: TGTGCCAGCGGGACTAGCGGGAGGGCCGTCGGGGAGCTGTTTTTT. The V and J genes are TRBV2 and TRBJ2-2; 16 nucleotides agree with TRBD2. The CDR3 length is 15 residues. V lost 8 bases, J lost 7 bases, and 4 bases stayed unmatched. Germline V gene sequence: CDR1 SNHLY, CDR2 FYNNEI.

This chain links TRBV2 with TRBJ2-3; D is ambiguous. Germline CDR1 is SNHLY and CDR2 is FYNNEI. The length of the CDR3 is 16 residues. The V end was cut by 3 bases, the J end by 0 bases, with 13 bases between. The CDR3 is CASSDVSSTSTDTQYF. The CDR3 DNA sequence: TGTGCCAGCAGTGACGTTAGCTCCACTAGCACAGATACGCAGTATTTT.

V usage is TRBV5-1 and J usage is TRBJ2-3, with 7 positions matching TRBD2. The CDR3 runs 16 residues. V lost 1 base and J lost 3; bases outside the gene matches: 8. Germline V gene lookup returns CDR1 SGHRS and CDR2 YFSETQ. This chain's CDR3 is CASSLWEGSKTDTQYF. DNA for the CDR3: TGCGCCAGCAGCTTGTGGGAGGGCTCGAAGACAGATACGCAGTATTTT.

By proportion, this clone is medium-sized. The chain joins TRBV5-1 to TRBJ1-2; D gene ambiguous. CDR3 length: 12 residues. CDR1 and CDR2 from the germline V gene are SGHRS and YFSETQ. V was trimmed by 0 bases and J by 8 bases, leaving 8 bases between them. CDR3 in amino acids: CASSLAMEGYTF. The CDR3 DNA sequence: TGCGCCAGCAGCTTGGCCATGGAGGGCTACACCTTC. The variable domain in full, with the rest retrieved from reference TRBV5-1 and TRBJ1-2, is KAGVTQTPRYLIKTRGQQVTLSCSPISGHRSVSWYQQTPGQGLQFLFEYFSETQRNKGNFPGRFSGRQFSNSRSEMNVSTLELGDSALYLCASSLAMEGYTFGSGTRLTVV.

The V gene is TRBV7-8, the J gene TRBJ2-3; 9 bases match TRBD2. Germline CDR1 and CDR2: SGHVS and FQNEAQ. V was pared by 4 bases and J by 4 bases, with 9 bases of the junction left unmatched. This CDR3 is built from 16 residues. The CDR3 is CASSSLAGAPSDTQYF. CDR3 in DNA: TGTGCCAGCAGCTCGTTAGCGGGAGCGCCTTCAGATACGCAGTATTTT.

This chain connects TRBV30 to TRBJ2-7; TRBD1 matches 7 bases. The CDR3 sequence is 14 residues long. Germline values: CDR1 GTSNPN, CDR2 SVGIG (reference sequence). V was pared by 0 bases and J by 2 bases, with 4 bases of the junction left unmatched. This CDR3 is CAWSVAGTAYEQYF. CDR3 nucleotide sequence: TGTGCCTGGAGTGTCGCCGGGACAGCCTACGAGCAGTACTTC.

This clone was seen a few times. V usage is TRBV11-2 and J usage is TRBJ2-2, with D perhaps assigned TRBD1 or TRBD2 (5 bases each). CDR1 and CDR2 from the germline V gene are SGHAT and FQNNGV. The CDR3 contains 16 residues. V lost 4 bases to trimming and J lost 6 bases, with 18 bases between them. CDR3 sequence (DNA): TGTGCCAGCAGCTCTGCGGGCGCAGGGTGGCCCGGGGAGCTGTTTTTT. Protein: CASSSAGAGWPGELFF.

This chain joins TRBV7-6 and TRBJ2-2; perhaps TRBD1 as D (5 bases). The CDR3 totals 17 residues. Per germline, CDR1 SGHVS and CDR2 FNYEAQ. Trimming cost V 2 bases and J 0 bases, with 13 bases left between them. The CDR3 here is CASSLTQQVPNTGELFF. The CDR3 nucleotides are TGTGCCAGCAGCTTAACCCAACAGGTCCCGAACACCGGGGAGCTGTTTTTT.

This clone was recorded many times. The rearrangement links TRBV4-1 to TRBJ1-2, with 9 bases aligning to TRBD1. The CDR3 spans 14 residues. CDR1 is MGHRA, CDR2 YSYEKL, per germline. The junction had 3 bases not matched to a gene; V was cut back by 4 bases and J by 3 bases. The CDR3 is CASSPRQGDYGYTF. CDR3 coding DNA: TGCGCCAGCAGCCCCCGACAGGGGGACTATGGCTACACCTTC.

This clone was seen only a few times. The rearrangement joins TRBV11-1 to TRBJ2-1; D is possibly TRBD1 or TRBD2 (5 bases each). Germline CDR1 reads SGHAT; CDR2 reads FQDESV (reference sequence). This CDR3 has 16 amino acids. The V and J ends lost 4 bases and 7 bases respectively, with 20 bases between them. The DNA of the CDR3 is TGTGCCAGCAGCTCCCCCCAGGAGGACACGCGGAATGAGCAGTTCTTC. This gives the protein CASSSPQEDTRNEQFF.

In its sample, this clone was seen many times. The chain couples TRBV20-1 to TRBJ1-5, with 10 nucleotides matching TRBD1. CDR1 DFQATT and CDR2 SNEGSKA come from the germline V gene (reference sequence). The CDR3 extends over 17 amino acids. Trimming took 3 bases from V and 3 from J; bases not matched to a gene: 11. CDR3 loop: CSASSSSGQGYNQPQHF. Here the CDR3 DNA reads TGCAGTGCTAGTAGTAGCTCGGGACAGGGGTACAATCAGCCCCAGCATTTT.

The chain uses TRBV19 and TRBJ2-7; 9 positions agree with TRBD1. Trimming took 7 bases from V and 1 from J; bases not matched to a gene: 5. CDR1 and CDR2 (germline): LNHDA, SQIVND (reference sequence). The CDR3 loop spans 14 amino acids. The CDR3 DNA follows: TGTGCCAGTAAGGCCGGGACAGGGTCCTACGAGCAGTACTTC. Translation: CASKAGTGSYEQYF.

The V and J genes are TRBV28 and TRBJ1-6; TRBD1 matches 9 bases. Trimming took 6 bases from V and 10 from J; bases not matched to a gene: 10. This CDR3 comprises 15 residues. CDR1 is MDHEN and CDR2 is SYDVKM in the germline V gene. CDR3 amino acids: CASRQQQGARSPLHF. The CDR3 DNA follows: TGTGCCAGCAGGCAACAACAGGGGGCTCGATCACCCCTCCACTTT. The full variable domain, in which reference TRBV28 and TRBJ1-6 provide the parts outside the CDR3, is DVKVTQSSRYLVKRTGEKVFLECVQDMDHENMFWYRQDPGLGLRLIYFSYDVKMKEKGDIPEGYSVSREKKERFSLILESASTNQTSMYLCASRQQQGARSPLHFGNGTRLTVT.

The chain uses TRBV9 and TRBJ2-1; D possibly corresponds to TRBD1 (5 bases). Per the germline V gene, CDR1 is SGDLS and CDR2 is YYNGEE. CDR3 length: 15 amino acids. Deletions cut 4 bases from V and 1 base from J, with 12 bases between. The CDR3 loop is CASSQGGDSYNEQFF. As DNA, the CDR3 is TGTGCCAGCAGCCAGGGCGGAGATTCCTACAATGAGCAGTTCTTC.

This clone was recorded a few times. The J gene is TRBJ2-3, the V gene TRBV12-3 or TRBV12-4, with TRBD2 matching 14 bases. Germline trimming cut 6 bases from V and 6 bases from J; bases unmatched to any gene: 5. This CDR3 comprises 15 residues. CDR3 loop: CASSRGLAGGDTQYF. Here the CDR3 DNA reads TGTGCCAGCAGCCGCGGACTAGCGGGGGGTGATACGCAGTATTTT.

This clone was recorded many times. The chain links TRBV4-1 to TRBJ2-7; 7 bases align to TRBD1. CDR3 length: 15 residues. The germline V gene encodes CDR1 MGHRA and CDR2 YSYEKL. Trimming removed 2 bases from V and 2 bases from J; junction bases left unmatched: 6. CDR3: CASSQTQGSAYEQYF. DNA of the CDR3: TGCGCCAGCAGCCAAACACAGGGGAGCGCCTACGAGCAGTACTTC.

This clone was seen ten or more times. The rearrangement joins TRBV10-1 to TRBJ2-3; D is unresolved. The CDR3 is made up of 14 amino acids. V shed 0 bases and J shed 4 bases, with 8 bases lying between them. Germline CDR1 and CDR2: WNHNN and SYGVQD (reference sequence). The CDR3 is CASSESGQPDTQYF. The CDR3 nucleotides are TGCGCCAGCAGTGAGTCTGGGCAGCCAGATACGCAGTATTTT.

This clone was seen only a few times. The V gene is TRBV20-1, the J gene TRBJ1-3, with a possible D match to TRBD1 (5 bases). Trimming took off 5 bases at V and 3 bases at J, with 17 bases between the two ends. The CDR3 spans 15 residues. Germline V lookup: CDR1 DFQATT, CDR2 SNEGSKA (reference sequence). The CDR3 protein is CSAGPGGGGGNTIYF. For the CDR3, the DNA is TGCAGTGCTGGCCCTGGGGGAGGTGGTGGAAACACCATATATTTT.